This is a list of T cell receptor beta chains from one sample in a study of T cell responses to AZD1222 COVID-19 vaccine. The table came from immunoSEQ multiplex PCR; TCRdb's copy has only in-frame clones and leaves some out. The top ten clones hold 3% to 4% of a sample with roughly 140,000 clones, about nine tenths of them seen once. The source was peripheral blood, collected on day 0 of MenACWY control vaccination. These receptors all stem from an adult in good health. CDR3s include the opening cysteine and the closing phenylalanine or tryptophan. D genes are given only for firm matches. Size is omitted from some rows. Given values are once, few, many or a class for expanded clones.

CDR3 protein,CDR3 DNA,J gene,V gene,clone size,D gene
CATSDTARGSGYGYTF,TGTGCCACCAGTGATACCGCCAGGGGCTCCGGCTATGGCTACACCTTC,TRBJ1-2,TRBV24-1,-,-
CASSLGQGGRSPLHF,TGTGCCAGCAGCCTAGGACAGGGTGGAAGATCACCCCTCCACTTT,TRBJ1-6,TRBV7-2,-,TRBD1
CASSTPTGKHQPQHF,TGTGCCAGTAGCACACCGACAGGGAAACATCAGCCCCAGCATTTT,TRBJ1-5,TRBV19,few,TRBD1
CASSQGPGQGVGETQYF,TGCGCCAGCAGCCAGGGACCGGGACAGGGGGTGGGGGAGACCCAGTACTTC,TRBJ2-5,TRBV4-3,-,TRBD1
CASSDSSGGNTIYF,TGTGCCAGCAGCGACAGCTCTGGTGGAAACACCATATATTTT,TRBJ1-3,TRBV5-4,-,-
CSAELNEKLFF,TGCAGTGCGGAGTTAAATGAAAAACTGTTTTTT,TRBJ1-4,TRBV20-1,-,-
CASSLGGGSYNEQFF,TGCGCCAGCAGCTTGGGGGGCGGGAGTTACAATGAGCAGTTCTTC,TRBJ2-1,TRBV5-1,few,TRBD2
CASSVVEDGNTIYF,TGTGCCAGCAGCGTAGTTGAGGATGGAAACACCATATATTTT,TRBJ1-3,TRBV9,few,-
CASSLVGQRYNSPLHF,TGTGCCAGCAGCTTAGTGGGACAGCGGTATAATTCACCCCTCCACTTT,TRBJ1-6,TRBV7-2,few,TRBD1
CASRTGASPLHF,TGTGCCAGCAGAACTGGTGCTTCACCCCTCCACTTT,TRBJ1-6,TRBV6-5,-,-
CASGRTGSNGYTF,TGTGCCAGCGGAAGGACAGGGTCCAATGGCTACACCTTC,TRBJ1-2,TRBV9,once,TRBD1
CASRTETNEKLFF,TGTGCCAGCAGGACGGAAACTAATGAAAAACTGTTTTTT,TRBJ1-4,TRBV28,-,-
CASSSERGTEAFF,TGTGCCAGCAGTAGCGAGCGGGGCACTGAAGCTTTCTTT,TRBJ1-1,TRBV6-5,-,-
CASSWRPGQGFNQPQHF,TGTGCCAGTAGCTGGAGACCGGGACAGGGTTTCAATCAGCCCCAGCATTTT,TRBJ1-5,TRBV19,-,TRBD1
CASSDRALNQPQHF,TGTGCCAGCAGTGACAGGGCCCTCAATCAGCCCCAGCATTTT,TRBJ1-5,TRBV6-1,-,-
CASTDETNYGYTF,TGTGCCAGCACAGACGAAACTAACTATGGCTACACCTTC,TRBJ1-2,TRBV9,-,-
CASSVDRTDTQYF,TGTGCCAGCAGTGTTGACCGCACAGATACGCAGTATTTT,TRBJ2-3,TRBV2,-,-
CASRQTSWGVSEKLFF,TGTGCCAGCAGGCAAACTTCCTGGGGGGTTAGTGAAAAACTGTTTTTT,TRBJ1-4,TRBV27,-,-
CASSRVGTLIQETQYF,TGTGCCAGCAGTCGGGTAGGGACCCTCATCCAAGAGACCCAGTACTTC,TRBJ2-5,TRBV28,-,-
CASWVDGYNEQFF,TGTGCCAGTTGGGTGGACGGCTACAATGAGCAGTTCTTC,TRBJ2-1,TRBV19,once,-
CASSFLDSLLEQYF,TGTGCCAGCAGTTTCTTGGACAGCCTATTAGAGCAGTACTTC,TRBJ2-7,TRBV27,-,-
CASSLRGTETQYF,TGTGCCAGCAGTTTACGGGGAACGGAGACCCAGTACTTC,TRBJ2-5,TRBV6-5,-,-
CASSHAGLNTGELFF,TGCGCCAGCAGCCATGCCGGACTAAACACCGGGGAGCTGTTTTTT,TRBJ2-2,TRBV4-1,-,-
CASSIGGGYTF,TGTGCCAGTAGTATAGGAGGGGGCTACACCTTC,TRBJ1-2,TRBV19,-,-
CASSLIFPGAGNTIYF,TGTGCCAGCAGCTTAATTTTTCCGGGGGCTGGAAACACCATATATTTT,TRBJ1-3,TRBV7-8,-,-
CASSLEGGGNEQFF,TGCGCCAGCAGCTTGGAAGGGGGAGGGAATGAGCAGTTCTTC,TRBJ2-1,TRBV5-1,-,-
CASSDHRDTTTRKRSLEQFF,TGTGCCAGCAGTGACCACCGGGACACAACAACTAGGAAACGGTCTTTAGAGCAGTTCTTC,TRBJ2-1,TRBV6-1,-,-
CASSLSEPNSGNTIYF,TGTGCCAGCTCACTCTCAGAGCCCAACTCTGGAAACACCATATATTTT,TRBJ1-3,TRBV18,-,-
CASSLTRGNYGYTF,TGTGCCAGCAGCTTAACCAGGGGAAATTATGGCTACACCTTC,TRBJ1-2,TRBV11-2,-,-
CASSLGRYYEQYF,TGTGCCAGCAGCTTGGGACGGTACTACGAGCAGTACTTC,TRBJ2-7,TRBV7-8,-,-
CASSSDFGDYGYTF,TGTGCCAGCAGCTCGGATTTTGGGGACTATGGCTACACCTTC,TRBJ1-2,TRBV5-6,-,-
CASSRIRQGIGNQPQHF,TGTGCCAGTAGTAGAATCCGACAGGGAATTGGCAATCAGCCCCAGCATTTT,TRBJ1-5,TRBV19,once,TRBD1
CASKVSGAYEQYF,TGTGCCAGCAAAGTAAGCGGGGCGTACGAGCAGTACTTC,TRBJ2-7,TRBV3-1/TRBV3-2,-,TRBD2
CASSPTDSLGGYTF,TGCGCCAGCTCACCTACCGACAGCCTGGGGGGCTACACCTTC,TRBJ1-2,TRBV5-1,-,-
CASSFRRRFEQYF,TGTGCCAGCAGTTTCCGCAGGCGGTTTGAGCAGTACTTC,TRBJ2-7,TRBV28,-,-
CASTLRRGQDTQYF,TGTGCCAGCACCTTAAGGCGTGGCCAGGATACGCAGTATTTT,TRBJ2-3,TRBV5-5,once,-
CASTPRTGMEFFNYGYTF,TGTGCCAGTACCCCCCGGACAGGGATGGAGTTCTTTAACTATGGCTACACCTTC,TRBJ1-2,TRBV19,once,TRBD1
CASSFGPDTQYF,TGTGCCAGCAGTTTCGGACCAGATACGCAGTATTTT,TRBJ2-3,TRBV12-3/TRBV12-4,once,-
CASSAGTGDLQNTIYF,TGTGCCAGCAGCGCCGGGACAGGGGACCTCCAAAACACCATATATTTT,TRBJ1-3,TRBV5-4,-,TRBD1
CASSLRPGEDLSGNTIYF,TGTGCCAGCAGCTTACGTCCAGGGGAGGACCTCTCTGGAAACACCATATATTTT,TRBJ1-3,TRBV11-2,-,-
CASSVDGGGGYTEAFF,TGTGCCAGCAGCGTAGATGGTGGGGGCGGGTACACTGAAGCTTTCTTT,TRBJ1-1,TRBV9,-,-
CASSSTPGQSGGYTF,TGCGCCAGCAGCTCTACACCGGGACAATCTGGGGGCTACACCTTC,TRBJ1-2,TRBV5-1,once,-
CASSLGQGPPYEQYF,TGTGCCAGCAGCTTGGGTCAGGGGCCCCCCTACGAGCAGTACTTC,TRBJ2-7,TRBV5-5,-,-
CAWTQGARVKAFF,TGTGCCTGGACACAGGGGGCGAGAGTGAAAGCTTTCTTT,TRBJ1-1,TRBV30,-,TRBD1
CASSSQGWRTEAFF,TGCGCCAGCAGCTCACAGGGTTGGCGCACTGAAGCTTTCTTT,TRBJ1-1,TRBV4-1,-,-